This T cell receptor beta chain was sequenced in a study of response to subunit inactivated influenza vaccine. TCRdb processed the RT-PCR reads anew with MiXCR; each CDR3 protein has one entry. Among about 800,000 distinct CDR3 sequences listed, 21% were seen once. This CDR3 spans 18 amino acids. Germline CDR1 SGHAT, CDR2 FQNNGV. The V end was cut by 5 bases, the J end by 0 bases, with 20 bases between. Sequenced here: PBMCs from blood, sampled around 5 days after vaccination. This sequence was found in a man aged 45-60 years who received an inactivated influenza vaccine. This chain connects TRBV11-2 to TRBJ2-4; TRBD1 is a possible D gene (6 bases). The CDR3 region has the DNA TGTGCCAGCAGCACCCGAGGGGCCCGAGGGGGAGCCAAAAACATTCAGTACTTC. This gives the protein CASSTRGARGGAKNIQYF.